This TCR beta chain came from a study of T-cell memory formation after mild COVID-19. Study-wide background: TCR clusters showed largely donor specificity. Study conclusions and caveats: In second-wave clones peaking day 37, SARS-CoV-2 specificity remained unconfirmed. Some clones that responded were present in memory (sampled pre-infection), which suggests cross-reactive memory joined.

At least ten counts were recorded for this clonotype. As yet, its antigen is unknown. Each CDR3 protein is one row after TCRdb ran MiXCR on the 5' RACE reads. The sample shows 65,000 to 90,000 distinct CDR3 sequences, roughly 14% of them seen only once. Germline V gives CDR1 ENHRY, CDR2 SYGVKD. The trim removed 6 bases at V and 7 bases at J, leaving 11 bases unmatched. The length of the CDR3 is 17 residues. Sequenced: PBMCs or a T cell subset sorted from them (not recorded which). The genes are TRBV10-3 and TRBJ2-1, with 14 positions matching TRBD2. This clonotype originated in an adult woman who had mild COVID-19 (a few samples of this study predate the infection). Cell type and time point are not known. The DNA of the CDR3 is TGTGCCATCAGCAATTTAGTGGGACTAGCGGGAGCGAATGAGCAGTTCTTC. Protein product: CAISNLVGLAGANEQFF.